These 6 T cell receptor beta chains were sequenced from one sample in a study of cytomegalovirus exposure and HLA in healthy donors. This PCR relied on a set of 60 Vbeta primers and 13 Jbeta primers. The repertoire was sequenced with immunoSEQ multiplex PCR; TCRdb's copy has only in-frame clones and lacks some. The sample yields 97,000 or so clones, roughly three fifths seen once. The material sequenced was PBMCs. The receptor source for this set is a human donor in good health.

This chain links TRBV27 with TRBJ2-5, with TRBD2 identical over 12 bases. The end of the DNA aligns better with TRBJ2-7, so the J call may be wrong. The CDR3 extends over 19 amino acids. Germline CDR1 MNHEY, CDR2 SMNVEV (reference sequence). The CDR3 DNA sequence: TGTGCCAGCAGTCTGGCCCCCCTCAGACTAGCGGGAGAAACCTACGAGCAGTACTTC. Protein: CASSLAPLRLAGETYEQYF.

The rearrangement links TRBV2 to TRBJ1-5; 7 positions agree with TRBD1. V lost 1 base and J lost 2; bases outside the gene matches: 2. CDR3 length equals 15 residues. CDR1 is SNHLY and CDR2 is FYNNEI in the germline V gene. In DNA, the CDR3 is TGTGCCAGCAGTGAAGGGGACAGTCGCAATCAGCCCCAGCATTTT. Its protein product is CASSEGDSRNQPQHF.

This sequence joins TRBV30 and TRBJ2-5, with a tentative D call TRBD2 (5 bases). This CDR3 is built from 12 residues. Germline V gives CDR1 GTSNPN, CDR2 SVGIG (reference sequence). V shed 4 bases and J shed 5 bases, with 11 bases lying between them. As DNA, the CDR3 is TGTGCCTGGACGCCGGGGTGGGAGACCCAGTACTTC. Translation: CAWTPGWETQYF.

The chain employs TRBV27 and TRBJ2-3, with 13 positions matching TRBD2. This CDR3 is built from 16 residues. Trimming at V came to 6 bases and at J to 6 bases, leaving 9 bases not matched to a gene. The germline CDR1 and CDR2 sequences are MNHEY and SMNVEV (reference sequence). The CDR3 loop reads CASRRKGTSGTDTQYF. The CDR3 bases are TGTGCCAGCAGGCGGAAGGGGACTAGCGGGACGGATACGCAGTATTTT.

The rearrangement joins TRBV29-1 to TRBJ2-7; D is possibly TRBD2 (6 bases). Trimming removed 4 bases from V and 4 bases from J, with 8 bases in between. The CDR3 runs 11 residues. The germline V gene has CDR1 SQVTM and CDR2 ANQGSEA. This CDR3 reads CSVGGVYEQYF. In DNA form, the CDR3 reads TGCAGCGTTGGGGGGGTTTACGAGCAGTACTTC.

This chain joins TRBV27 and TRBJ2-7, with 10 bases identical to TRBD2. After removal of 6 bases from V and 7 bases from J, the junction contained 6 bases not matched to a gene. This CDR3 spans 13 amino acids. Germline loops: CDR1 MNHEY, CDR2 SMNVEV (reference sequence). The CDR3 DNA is TGTGCCAGCAGCAGTTTAGCGGGAGGTGAGCAGTACTTC. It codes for CASSSLAGGEQYF.